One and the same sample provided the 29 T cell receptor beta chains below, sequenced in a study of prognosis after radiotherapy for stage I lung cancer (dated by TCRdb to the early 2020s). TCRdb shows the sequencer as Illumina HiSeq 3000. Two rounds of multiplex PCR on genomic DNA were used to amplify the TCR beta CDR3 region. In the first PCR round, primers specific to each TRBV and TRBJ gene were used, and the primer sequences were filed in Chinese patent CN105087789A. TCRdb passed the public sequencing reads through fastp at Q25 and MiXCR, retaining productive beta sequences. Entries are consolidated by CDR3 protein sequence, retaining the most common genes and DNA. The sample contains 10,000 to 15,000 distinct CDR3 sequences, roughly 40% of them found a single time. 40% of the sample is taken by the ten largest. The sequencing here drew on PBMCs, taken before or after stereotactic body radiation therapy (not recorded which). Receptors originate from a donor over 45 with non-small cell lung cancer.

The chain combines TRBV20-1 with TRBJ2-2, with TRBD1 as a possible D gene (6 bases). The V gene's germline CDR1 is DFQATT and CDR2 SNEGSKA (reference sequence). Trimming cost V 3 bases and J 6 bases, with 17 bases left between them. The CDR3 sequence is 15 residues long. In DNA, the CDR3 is TGCAGTGCTAGGGGCCGAGACAGGAAGGCCGGGGAGCTGTTTTTT. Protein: CSARGRDRKAGELFF.

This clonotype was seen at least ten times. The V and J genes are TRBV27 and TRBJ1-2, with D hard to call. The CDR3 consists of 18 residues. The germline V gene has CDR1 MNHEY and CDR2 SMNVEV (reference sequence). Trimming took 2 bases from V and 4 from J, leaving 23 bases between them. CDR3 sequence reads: CASSLLAGSKEGVYGYTF. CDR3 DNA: TGTGCCAGCAGTTTACTCGCGGGCAGTAAGGAGGGTGTCTATGGCTACACCTTC.

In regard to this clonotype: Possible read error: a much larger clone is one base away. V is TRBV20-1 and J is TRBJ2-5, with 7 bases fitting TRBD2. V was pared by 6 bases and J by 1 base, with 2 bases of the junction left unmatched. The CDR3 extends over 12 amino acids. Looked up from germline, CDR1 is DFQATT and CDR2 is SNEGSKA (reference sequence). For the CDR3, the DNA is TGCAGTGCCTGCGGGGGCCAAGAGACCCAGTACTTC. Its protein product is CSACGGQETQYF.

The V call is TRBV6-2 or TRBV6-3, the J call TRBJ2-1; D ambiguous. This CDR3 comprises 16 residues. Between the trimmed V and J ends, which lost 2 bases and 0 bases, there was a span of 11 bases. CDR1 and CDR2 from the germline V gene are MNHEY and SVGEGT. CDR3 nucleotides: TGTGCCAGCAGTTACGTCCATACGAGCTCCTACAATGAGCAGTTCTTC. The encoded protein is CASSYVHTSSYNEQFF.

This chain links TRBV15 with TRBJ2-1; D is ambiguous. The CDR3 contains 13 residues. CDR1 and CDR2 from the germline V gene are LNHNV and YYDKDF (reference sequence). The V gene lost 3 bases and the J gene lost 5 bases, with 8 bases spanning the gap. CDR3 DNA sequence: TGTGCCACCAGCAGGGAATATAACAATGAGCAGTTCTTC. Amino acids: CATSREYNNEQFF.

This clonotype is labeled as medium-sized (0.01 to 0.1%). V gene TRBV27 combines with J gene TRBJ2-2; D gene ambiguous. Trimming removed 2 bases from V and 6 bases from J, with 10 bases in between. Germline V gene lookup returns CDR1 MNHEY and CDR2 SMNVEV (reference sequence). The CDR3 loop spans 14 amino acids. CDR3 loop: CASSLTVLSGELFF. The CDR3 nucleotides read TGTGCCAGCAGTTTAACAGTCCTGTCCGGGGAGCTGTTTTTT.

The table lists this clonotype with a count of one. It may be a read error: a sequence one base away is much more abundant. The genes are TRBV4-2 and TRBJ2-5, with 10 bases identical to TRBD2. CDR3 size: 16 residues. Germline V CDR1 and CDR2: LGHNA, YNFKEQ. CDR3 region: CACSQALLAGQETQYF. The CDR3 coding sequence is TGTGCCTGCAGCCAAGCTCTACTAGCGGGACAAGAGACCCAGTACTTC.

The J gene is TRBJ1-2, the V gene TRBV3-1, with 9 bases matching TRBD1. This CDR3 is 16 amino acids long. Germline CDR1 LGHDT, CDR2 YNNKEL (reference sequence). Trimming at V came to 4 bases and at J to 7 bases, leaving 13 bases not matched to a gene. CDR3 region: CASSRGTGIRLSGYTF. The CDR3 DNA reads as TGTGCCAGCAGCCGCGGGACAGGGATAAGGCTATCTGGCTACACCTTC.

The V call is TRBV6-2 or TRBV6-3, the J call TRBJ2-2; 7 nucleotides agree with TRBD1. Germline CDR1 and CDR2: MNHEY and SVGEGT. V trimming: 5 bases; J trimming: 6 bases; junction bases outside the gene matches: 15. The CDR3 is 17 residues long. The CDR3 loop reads CASSDPTQTGSAGELFF. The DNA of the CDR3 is TGTGCCAGCAGTGATCCAACCCAGACAGGGTCAGCCGGGGAGCTGTTTTTT.

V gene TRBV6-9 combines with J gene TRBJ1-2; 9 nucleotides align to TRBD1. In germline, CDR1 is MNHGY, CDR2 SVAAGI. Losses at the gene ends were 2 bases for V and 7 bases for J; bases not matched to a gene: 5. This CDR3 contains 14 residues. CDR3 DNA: TGTGCCAGCAGTTATCGACAGGGGGGGATTGGCTACACCTTC. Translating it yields CASSYRQGGIGYTF.

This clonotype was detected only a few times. The CDR3 here is CASSQIKGRVNTEAFF. The CDR3, as DNA: TGTGCCAGCAGCCAGATTAAGGGACGGGTAAACACTGAAGCTTTCTTT. The V call is TRBV12-3 or TRBV12-4, the J call TRBJ1-1; possible D gene TRBD1, 5 bases. The germline V and J ends were trimmed by 6 bases and 2 bases, with 19 bases remaining between them. This CDR3 is 16 amino acids long.

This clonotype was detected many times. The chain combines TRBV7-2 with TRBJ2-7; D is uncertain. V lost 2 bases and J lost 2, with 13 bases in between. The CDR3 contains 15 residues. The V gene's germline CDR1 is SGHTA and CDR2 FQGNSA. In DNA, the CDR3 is TGTGCCAGCAGCTTAATGGCGGCGGTGGCCTACGAGCAGTACTTC. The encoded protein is CASSLMAAVAYEQYF.

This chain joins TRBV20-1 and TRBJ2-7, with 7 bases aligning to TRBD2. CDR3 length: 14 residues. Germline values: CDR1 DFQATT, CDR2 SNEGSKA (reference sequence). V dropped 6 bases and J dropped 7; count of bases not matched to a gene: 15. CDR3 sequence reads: CSAPLSGRAREQYF. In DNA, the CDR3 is TGCAGTGCGCCGCTTAGCGGGCGTGCCCGTGAGCAGTACTTC.

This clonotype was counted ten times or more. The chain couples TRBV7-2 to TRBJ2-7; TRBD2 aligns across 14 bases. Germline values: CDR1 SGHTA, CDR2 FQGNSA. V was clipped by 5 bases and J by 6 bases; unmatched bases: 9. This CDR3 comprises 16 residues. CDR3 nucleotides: TGTGCCAGCAGCAAACATTCCGGGACTAGCGGGGGCGAGCAGTACTTC. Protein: CASSKHSGTSGGEQYF.

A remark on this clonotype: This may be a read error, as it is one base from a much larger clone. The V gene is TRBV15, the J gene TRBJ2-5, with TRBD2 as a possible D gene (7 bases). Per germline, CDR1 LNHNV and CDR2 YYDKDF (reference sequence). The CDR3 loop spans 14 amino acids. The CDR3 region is CATSRSGGRETRYF. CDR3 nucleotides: TGTGCCACCAGCAGGTCGGGGGGCAGGGAGACCCGGTACTTC. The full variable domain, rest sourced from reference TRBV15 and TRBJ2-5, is DAMVIQNPRYQVTQFGKPVTLSCSQTLNHNVMYWYQQKSSQAPKLLFHYYDKDFNNEADTPDNFQSRRPNTSFCFLDIRSPGLGDTAMYLCATSRSGGRETRYFGPGTRLLVL.

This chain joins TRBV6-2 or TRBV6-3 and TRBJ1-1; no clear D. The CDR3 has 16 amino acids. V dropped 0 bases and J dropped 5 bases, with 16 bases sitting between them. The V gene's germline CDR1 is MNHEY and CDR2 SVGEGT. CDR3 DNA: TGTGCCAGCAGTTACTCGTTCGGACCCACGGAGACTGAAGCTTTCTTT. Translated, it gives CASSYSFGPTETEAFF.

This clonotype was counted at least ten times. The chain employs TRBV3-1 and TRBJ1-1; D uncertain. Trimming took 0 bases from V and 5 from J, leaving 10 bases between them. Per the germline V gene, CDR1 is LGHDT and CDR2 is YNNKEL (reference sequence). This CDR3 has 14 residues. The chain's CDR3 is CASSQDGRWTEAFF. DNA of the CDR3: TGTGCCAGCAGCCAAGACGGCAGATGGACTGAAGCTTTCTTT.

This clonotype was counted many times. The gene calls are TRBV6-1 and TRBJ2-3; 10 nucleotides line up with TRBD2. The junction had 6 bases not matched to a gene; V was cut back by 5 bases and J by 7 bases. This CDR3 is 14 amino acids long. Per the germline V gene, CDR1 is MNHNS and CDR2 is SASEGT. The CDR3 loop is CASSTLAGAYTQYF. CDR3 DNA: TGTGCCAGCAGTACTCTAGCGGGAGCGTATACGCAGTATTTT.

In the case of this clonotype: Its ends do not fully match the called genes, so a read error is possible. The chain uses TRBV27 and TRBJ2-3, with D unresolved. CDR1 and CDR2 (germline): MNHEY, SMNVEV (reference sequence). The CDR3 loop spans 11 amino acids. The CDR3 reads CHPVGTDTQYF. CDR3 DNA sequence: TGTCACCCGGTCGGCACAGATACACAGTATTTT.

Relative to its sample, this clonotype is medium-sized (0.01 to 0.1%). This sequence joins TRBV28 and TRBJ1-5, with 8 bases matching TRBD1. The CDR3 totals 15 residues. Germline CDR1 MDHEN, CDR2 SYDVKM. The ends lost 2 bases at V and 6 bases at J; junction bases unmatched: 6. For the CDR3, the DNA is TGTGCCAGCAGTTTAGGACAGGGATGGGTTCAGCCCCAGCATTTT. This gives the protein CASSLGQGWVQPQHF.

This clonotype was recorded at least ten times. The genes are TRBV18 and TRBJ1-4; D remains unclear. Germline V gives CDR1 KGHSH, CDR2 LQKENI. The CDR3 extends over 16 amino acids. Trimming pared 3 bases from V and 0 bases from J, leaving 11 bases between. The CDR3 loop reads CASSPGPWATNEKLFF. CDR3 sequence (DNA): TGTGCCAGCTCACCGGGCCCTTGGGCAACTAATGAAAAACTGTTTTTT.

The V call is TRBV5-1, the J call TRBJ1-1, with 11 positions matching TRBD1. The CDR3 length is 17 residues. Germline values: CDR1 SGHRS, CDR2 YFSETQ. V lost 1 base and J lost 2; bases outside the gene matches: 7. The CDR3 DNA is TGCGCCAGCAGCTTGTTCGGGACAGGGGGACTAAACACTGAAGCTTTCTTT. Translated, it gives CASSLFGTGGLNTEAFF.

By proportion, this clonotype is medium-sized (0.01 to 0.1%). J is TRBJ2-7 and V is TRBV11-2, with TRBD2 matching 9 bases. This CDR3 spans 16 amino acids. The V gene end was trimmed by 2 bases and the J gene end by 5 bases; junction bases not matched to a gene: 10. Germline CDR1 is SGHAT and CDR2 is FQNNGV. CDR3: CASSLYSSGNFHEQYF. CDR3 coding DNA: TGTGCCAGCAGCTTATATTCTAGCGGGAACTTCCACGAGCAGTACTTC.

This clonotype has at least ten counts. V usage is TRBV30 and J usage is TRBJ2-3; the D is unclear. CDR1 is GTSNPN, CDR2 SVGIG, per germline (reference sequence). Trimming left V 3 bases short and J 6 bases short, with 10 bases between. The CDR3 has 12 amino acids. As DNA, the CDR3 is TGTGCCTGGAGCGTCTTGGTCGATACGCAGTATTTT. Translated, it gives CAWSVLVDTQYF.

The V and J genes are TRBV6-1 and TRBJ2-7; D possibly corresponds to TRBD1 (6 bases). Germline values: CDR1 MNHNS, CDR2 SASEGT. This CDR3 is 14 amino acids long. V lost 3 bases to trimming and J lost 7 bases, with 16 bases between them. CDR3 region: CASSDLQGVWEQYF. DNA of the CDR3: TGTGCCAGCAGTGACCTACAGGGAGTATGGGAGCAGTACTTC.

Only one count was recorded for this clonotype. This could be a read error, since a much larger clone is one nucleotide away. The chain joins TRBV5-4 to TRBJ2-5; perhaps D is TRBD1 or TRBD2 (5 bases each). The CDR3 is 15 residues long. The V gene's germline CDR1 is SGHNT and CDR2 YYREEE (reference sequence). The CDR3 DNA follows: TGTGACAGCAGCCTCGGGACGGCTATTCAAGAGACCCAGTACTTC. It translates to CDSSLGTAIQETQYF.

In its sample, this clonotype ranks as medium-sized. DNA for the CDR3: TGTGCCAGCAGCCAAAGGGAGGGGGACGATGGCTACACCTTC. As protein: CASSQREGDDGYTF. The V gene is TRBV13, the J gene TRBJ1-2; a weak D match, TRBD1 (6 bases). Germline V gene data show CDR1 as PRHDT and CDR2 as FYEKMQ (reference sequence). Trimming cost V 5 bases and J 6 bases, with 16 bases left between them. The CDR3 length is 14 residues.

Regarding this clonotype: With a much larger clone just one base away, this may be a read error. CDR3 residues: CASSLGLYEQYF. The CDR3 DNA follows: TGTGCCAGCAGTTTAGGACTCTACGAGCAGTACTTC. The chain combines TRBV6-2 or TRBV6-3 with TRBJ2-7; a weak D match, TRBD2 (5 bases). The CDR3 sequence is 12 residues long. The germline V and J ends were trimmed by 4 bases and 3 bases, with 7 bases remaining between them. The germline V gene encodes CDR1 MNHEY and CDR2 SVGEGT.

For the CDR3, the DNA is TGTGCCAGCAGCTTTTTTAGCGGGGGGGCGGTCGGCATTCAGTACTTC. It encodes CASSFFSGGAVGIQYF. The chain is built from TRBV7-2 and TRBJ2-4, with 11 bases lining up with TRBD2. V trimming: 3 bases; J trimming: 9 bases; junction bases outside the gene matches: 10. This CDR3 has 16 residues. The germline CDR1 and CDR2 sequences are SGHTA and FQGNSA.